The next 32 T cell receptor beta chains were all read from a single sample in a study of cytomegalovirus exposure and HLA in healthy donors. The PCR was carried out with 60 Vbeta primers and 13 Jbeta primers. The assay was immunoSEQ multiplex PCR, and TCRdb's table has in-frame clones only and misses some. This table has roughly 170,000 clones, 70% to 90% appearing once. The sample was PBMCs. The receptors derive from a woman under 40 in good health and CMV-seronegative.

The table lists this clone with a few counts. The chain couples TRBV28 to TRBJ1-6; 7 bases are a match to TRBD1. Losses at the gene ends were 6 bases for V and 9 bases for J; bases not matched to a gene: 11. There are 15 residues in the CDR3. Germline CDR1 is MDHEN and CDR2 is SYDVKM. The CDR3 DNA follows: TGTGCCAGCAGCCCATCGACAGGGTTATTTTCACCCCTCCACTTT. It codes for CASSPSTGLFSPLHF. Full variable domain (remainder filled in from reference TRBV28 and TRBJ1-6): DVKVTQSSRYLVKRTGEKVFLECVQDMDHENMFWYRQDPGLGLRLIYFSYDVKMKEKGDIPEGYSVSREKKERFSLILESASTNQTSMYLCASSPSTGLFSPLHFGNGTRLTVT.

V usage is TRBV10-2 and J usage is TRBJ2-5; no clear D gene. The CDR3 runs 11 residues. The ends were cut back, 6 bases at V and 3 bases at J, with 5 bases in the middle. Germline V gives CDR1 WSHSY, CDR2 SAAADI. CDR3 amino acids: CASRQKETQYF. Here the CDR3 DNA reads TGCGCCAGCAGACAGAAAGAGACCCAGTACTTC.

J is TRBJ2-5 and V is TRBV6-5; 8 bases match TRBD2. There are 14 residues in the CDR3. Germline V CDR1 and CDR2: MNHEY, SVGAGI. Trimming took 5 bases from V and 8 from J; bases not matched to a gene: 10. The CDR3 loop reads CASSNGGAPNTQYF. CDR3 nucleotide sequence: TGTGCCAGCAGTAACGGGGGGGCACCAAATACCCAGTACTTC.

This clone was found a few times. The genes are TRBV7-9 and TRBJ2-5, with 15 bases matching TRBD2. This CDR3 has 18 residues. The J segment lost 4 bases and the V segment lost 3 bases, leaving 9 bases of the junction unmatched. Germline loops: CDR1 SEHNR, CDR2 FQNEAQ (reference sequence). The DNA of the CDR3 is TGTGCCAGCAGCTTCCTAGGTGGACTAGCGGGGGGGAGAGAGACCCAGTACTTC. Its translation: CASSFLGGLAGGRETQYF. The full variable domain, in which reference TRBV7-9 and TRBJ2-5 provide the parts outside the CDR3, is DTGVSQNPRHKITKRGQNVTFRCDPISEHNRLYWYRQTLGQGPEFLTYFQNEAQLEKSRLLSDRFSAERPKGSFSTLEIQRTEQGDSAMYLCASSFLGGLAGGRETQYFGPGTRLLVL.

This rearrangement joins TRBV7-9 to TRBJ2-7; 12 bases are a match to TRBD1. The CDR3 is made up of 14 amino acids. The germline CDR1 and CDR2 sequences are SEHNR and FQNEAQ (reference sequence). Written as DNA, the CDR3 is TGTGCCAGCAGCCCCGCTACGCTGGGACAGGGGGCTTGGGTC. It specifies CASSPATLGQGAWV.

The V gene is TRBV6-1, the J gene TRBJ2-2; D may be TRBD1 (5 bases). The CDR3 extends over 18 amino acids. V was trimmed by 4 bases and J by 6 bases, leaving 24 bases between them. Germline loops: CDR1 MNHNS, CDR2 SASEGT. The CDR3 DNA reads TGTGCCAGCAGTGGGTATGAGTTGGTAGCAGGGTCCCCCGGGGAGCTGTTTTTT. Amino acids: CASSGYELVAGSPGELFF.

This chain links TRBV5-4 with TRBJ2-7; D is perhaps TRBD2 (6 bases). Trimming cost V 7 bases and J 2 bases, with 13 bases left between them. The V gene's germline CDR1 is SGHNT and CDR2 YYREEE (reference sequence). The CDR3 sequence is 13 residues long. The CDR3: CASGAGPTYEQYF. CDR3 nucleotide sequence: TGTGCCAGCGGGGCGGGACCAACCTACGAGCAGTACTTC.

The J gene is TRBJ1-2, the V gene TRBV7-2, with D possibly matching TRBD1 (6 bases). V lost 1 base, J lost 8 bases, and 17 bases lay in between. The CDR3 is made up of 15 amino acids. Germline-derived CDR1 and CDR2 are SGHTA and FQGNSA. CDR3 region: CASSLGPARGRGYTF. The CDR3 nucleotides read TGTGCCAGCAGCTTAGGCCCAGCCAGGGGTCGGGGCTACACCTTC. Full variable domain (rest looked up from reference TRBV7-2 and TRBJ1-2): GAGVSQSPSNKVTEKGKDVELRCDPISGHTALYWYRQSLGQGLEFLIYFQGNSAPDKSGLPSDRFSAERTGGSVSTLTIQRTQQEDSAVYLCASSLGPARGRGYTFGSGTRLTVV.

The chain links TRBV2 to TRBJ1-1; D remains unclear. V lost 8 bases, J lost 1 base, and 2 bases lay in between. The length of the CDR3 is 10 residues. CDR1 is SNHLY, CDR2 FYNNEI, per germline. This CDR3 is CASRNTEAFF. The CDR3 DNA follows: TGTGCCAGCCGGAACACTGAAGCTTTCTTT.

The chain employs TRBV9 and TRBJ1-6, with D tentatively TRBD1 (5 bases). Deletions cut 0 bases from V and 0 bases from J, with 13 bases between. Germline V gene data show CDR1 as SGDLS and CDR2 as YYNGEE. This CDR3 comprises 18 residues. In nucleotides, the CDR3 is TGTGCCAGCAGCGTAGTAGTGAGACAGCACTCCTATAATTCACCCCTCCACTTT. Its protein is CASSVVVRQHSYNSPLHF.

The V and J genes are TRBV28 and TRBJ2-2; unclear D gene. V was shortened by 9 bases and J by 2 bases, with 10 bases between the two germline ends. Germline loops: CDR1 MDHEN, CDR2 SYDVKM. CDR3 length: 13 residues. The CDR3 DNA follows: TGTGCCAGTCACAGAGCAAACACCGGGGAGCTGTTTTTT. It is translated as CASHRANTGELFF.

This chain uses TRBV18 with TRBJ1-5; possibly TRBD1 for D (6 bases). Germline loops: CDR1 KGHSH, CDR2 LQKENI. The V end lost 4 bases, the J end lost 7 bases, and 14 bases lay between the germline ends. The CDR3 has 14 amino acids. The CDR3 DNA reads TGTGCCAGCTCACTACAGGGTGTCGACCAGCCCCAGCATTTT. Encoded protein: CASSLQGVDQPQHF.

The chain combines TRBV5-6 with TRBJ2-5, with D possibly TRBD1 on 8 matching bases. Germline assignment: CDR1 SGHDT and CDR2 YYEEEE. The CDR3 contains 15 residues. Trimming left V 1 base short and J 11 bases short, with 21 bases between. The CDR3 loop is CASSLWGGTGQEQYF. Here the CDR3 DNA reads TGTGCCAGCAGCTTGTGGGGGGGGACAGGACAGGAGCAGTACTTC.

The chain combines TRBV27 with TRBJ2-1, with D possibly TRBD2 on 6 matching bases. Per germline, CDR1 MNHEY and CDR2 SMNVEV (reference sequence). CDR3 length: 16 amino acids. V lost 6 bases, J lost 4 bases, and 19 bases lay in between. CDR3 in DNA: TGTGCCAGCAGCTTAACCGGGACTCGGGTTTACAATGAGCAGTTCTTC. Its protein product is CASSLTGTRVYNEQFF.

This chain joins TRBV18 and TRBJ1-1; D possibly corresponds to TRBD1 (6 bases). CDR3 length: 14 residues. Trimming took off 3 bases at V and 2 bases at J, with 10 bases between the two ends. The V gene's germline CDR1 is KGHSH and CDR2 LQKENI. The chain's CDR3 is CASSPLDSNTEAFF. As DNA, the CDR3 is TGTGCCAGCTCACCCCTGGACAGCAACACTGAAGCTTTCTTT.

This chain joins TRBV7-2 and TRBJ2-7; no definite D call. In germline, CDR1 is SGHTA, CDR2 FQGNSA. Trimming cost V 0 bases and J 4 bases, with 10 bases left between them. CDR3 size: 14 residues. CDR3 coding DNA: TGTGCCAGCAGCTTAGCCGGAGAAATGTACGAGCAGTACTTC. Translation gives CASSLAGEMYEQYF.

The chain employs TRBV5-1 and TRBJ2-3; 8 bases align to TRBD2. The V gene end was trimmed by 4 bases and the J gene end by 1 base; junction bases not matched to a gene: 2. Germline V gene lookup returns CDR1 SGHRS and CDR2 YFSETQ. The length of the CDR3 is 14 residues. The CDR3 nucleotides are TGCGCCAGCAGCCTGACTAGCGGCACAGATACGCAGTATTTT. Its protein product is CASSLTSGTDTQYF. Filled out from reference TRBV5-1 and TRBJ2-3, the complete variable domain reads KAGVTQTPRYLIKTRGQQVTLSCSPISGHRSVSWYQQTPGQGLQFLFEYFSETQRNKGNFPGRFSGRQFSNSRSEMNVSTLELGDSALYLCASSLTSGTDTQYFGPGTRLTVL.

This clone was counted only a few times. V and J are TRBV29-1 and TRBJ2-5; possible D gene TRBD1, 5 bases. Trimming cost V 3 bases and J 2 bases, with 13 bases left between them. Germline lookup yields CDR1 SQVTM and CDR2 ANQGSEA. The CDR3 totals 14 residues. CDR3 DNA: TGCAGCGTTGACTTTGGGGCAGCACAAGAGACCCAGTACTTC. Amino acids: CSVDFGAAQETQYF.

There are a few counts of this clone. The V and J genes are TRBV7-2 and TRBJ1-2; D unresolved. V was cut by 0 bases and J by 8 bases, with 7 bases left in between. CDR1 is SGHTA and CDR2 is FQGNSA in the germline V gene. There are 12 residues in the CDR3. In nucleotides, the CDR3 is TGTGCCAGCAGCTTAGCGAGGGTAGGCTACACCTTC. Its translation is CASSLARVGYTF.

The rearrangement links TRBV28 to TRBJ2-1; 12 nucleotides match TRBD2. This CDR3 is 19 amino acids long. With 2 bases clipped from V and 0 bases from J, the junction kept 8 bases outside the gene matches. In germline, CDR1 is MDHEN, CDR2 SYDVKM. The CDR3 region is CASSLMLAGGRSSYNEQFF. In DNA, the CDR3 is TGTGCCAGCAGTTTAATGCTAGCGGGAGGGAGGAGCTCCTACAATGAGCAGTTCTTC.

This sequence joins TRBV6-5 and TRBJ1-4, with D maybe TRBD1 (5 bases). V gave up 6 bases and J gave up 5 bases, with 10 bases separating them. CDR1 and CDR2 from the germline V gene are MNHEY and SVGAGI. This CDR3 has 13 residues. The CDR3 DNA follows: TGTGCCAGCAGCGTCAGGGCAAATGAAAAACTGTTTTTT. As protein: CASSVRANEKLFF.

This clone was counted between two and nine times. This chain joins TRBV5-1 and TRBJ2-5; possibly TRBD2 for D (6 bases). The CDR3 consists of 14 residues. Germline CDR1 SGHRS, CDR2 YFSETQ. Trimming stripped 5 bases from V and 5 bases from J, with 16 bases between. The DNA for the CDR3 is TGCGCCAGCAGAGGCGGCGGAGGGAGGGAGACCCAGTACTTC. This gives the protein CASRGGGGRETQYF.

This clone was observed a handful of times. The V call is TRBV6-5, the J call TRBJ1-1, with 8 positions matching TRBD1. V was clipped by 4 bases and J by 0 bases; unmatched bases: 4. This CDR3 is 15 amino acids long. The V gene's germline CDR1 is MNHEY and CDR2 SVGAGI. The DNA of the CDR3 is TGTGCCAGCAGTTCCGACAGGGGAATGAACACTGAAGCTTTCTTT. Translation gives CASSSDRGMNTEAFF.

This clone showed up just a few times. This sequence joins TRBV6-4 and TRBJ2-7; D gene ambiguous. V lost 2 bases to trimming and J lost 3 bases, with 14 bases between them. This CDR3 is built from 15 residues. Germline CDR1 is MRHNA and CDR2 is SNTAGT. The CDR3 coding sequence is TGTGCCAGCAGTGACGAGGTTCTACCTAACTACGAGCAGTACTTC. Amino acids: CASSDEVLPNYEQYF.

This clone occurred once. The chain employs TRBV7-2 and TRBJ2-7, with TRBD1 as a possible D gene (6 bases). Germline CDR1 SGHTA, CDR2 FQGNSA. The CDR3 has 15 amino acids. Trimming removed 0 bases from V and 2 bases from J, with 11 bases in between. CDR3 amino acids: CASSLAPGDPYEQYF. The CDR3 nucleotides are TGTGCCAGCAGCTTAGCCCCAGGGGACCCCTACGAGCAGTACTTC.

The chain is built from TRBV7-2 and TRBJ1-3; a weak D match, TRBD1 (5 bases). Germline assignment: CDR1 SGHTA and CDR2 FQGNSA. Trimming removed 1 base at V and 0 bases at J, with 10 bases between. This CDR3 has 16 amino acids. This CDR3 reads CASSLGQTASGNTIYF. The CDR3 DNA follows: TGTGCCAGCAGCTTAGGACAGACAGCCTCTGGAAACACCATATATTTT.

V usage is TRBV10-3 and J usage is TRBJ2-1, with D maybe TRBD2 (6 bases). This CDR3 region has 12 residues. V was pared by 8 bases and J by 9 bases, with 14 bases between. Germline V gene sequence: CDR1 ENHRY, CDR2 SYGVKD. In DNA, the CDR3 is TGTGCCATCGGACATCAGGAGGGTGAGCAGTTCTTC. This gives the protein CAIGHQEGEQFF.

This clone occurred a few times. The V and J genes are TRBV19 and TRBJ2-5, with TRBD1 identical over 8 bases. The J call may be mistaken, given a closer DNA end match to TRBJ2-7. Looked up from germline, CDR1 is LNHDA and CDR2 is SQIVND (reference sequence). CDR3 length: 14 amino acids. The CDR3 DNA reads TGTGCCAGTAGTATGGGGACAGGAGCCTACGAGCAGTACTTC. Protein: CASSMGTGAYEQYF.

The chain couples TRBV6-1 to TRBJ1-2; a weak D match, TRBD1 (6 bases). CDR3 length: 14 residues. Looked up from germline, CDR1 is MNHNS and CDR2 is SASEGT. Trimming pared 6 bases from V and 1 base from J, leaving 12 bases between. The CDR3 nucleotides are TGTGCCAGCAGGGTAACCAGGGGTAACTATGGCTACACCTTC. Encoded protein: CASRVTRGNYGYTF.

The V and J genes are TRBV18 and TRBJ2-5; the match to TRBD2 covers 7 bases. In germline, CDR1 is KGHSH, CDR2 LQKENI. V was pared by 4 bases and J by 5 bases, with 10 bases of the junction left unmatched. The CDR3 loop spans 15 amino acids. CDR3 loop: CASSLLAASRETQYF. The CDR3 DNA is TGTGCCAGCTCACTGCTAGCGGCCTCCAGGGAGACCCAGTACTTC.

The chain has TRBV5-6 and TRBJ2-7, with 8 bases aligning to TRBD1. The germline gives CDR1 SGHDT, CDR2 YYEEEE. The CDR3 runs to 14 residues. V lost 3 bases to trimming and J lost 4 bases; unmatched junction nucleotides: 6. The CDR3 bases are TGTGCCAGCAGCTCGAGACACAGGGGGTACGAGCAGTACTTC. Amino acids: CASSSRHRGYEQYF.

The chain uses TRBV27 and TRBJ2-7; 9 positions agree with TRBD2. The CDR3 covers 19 residues. The V segment lost 3 bases and the J segment 3 bases; nucleotides outside the gene matches: 18. Germline V lookup: CDR1 MNHEY, CDR2 SMNVEV (reference sequence). The CDR3 is CASSLKLPGASGKSYEQYF. Written as DNA, the CDR3 is TGTGCCAGCAGTTTGAAATTACCCGGGGCTAGCGGGAAGAGCTACGAGCAGTACTTC.